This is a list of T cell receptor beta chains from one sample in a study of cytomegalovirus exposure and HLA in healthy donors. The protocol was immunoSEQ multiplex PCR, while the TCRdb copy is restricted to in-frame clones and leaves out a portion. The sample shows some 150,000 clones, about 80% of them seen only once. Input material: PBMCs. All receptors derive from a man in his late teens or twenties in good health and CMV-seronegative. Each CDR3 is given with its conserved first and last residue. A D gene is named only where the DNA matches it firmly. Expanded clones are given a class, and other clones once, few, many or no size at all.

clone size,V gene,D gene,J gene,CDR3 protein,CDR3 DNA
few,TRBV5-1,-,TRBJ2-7,CASSFWDTGTYEQYF,TGCGCCAGCAGCTTCTGGGACACCGGAACCTACGAGCAGTACTTC
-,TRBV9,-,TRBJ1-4,CASSTHSTTNEKLFF,TGTGCCAGCAGCACTCACTCTACAACTAATGAAAAACTGTTTTTT
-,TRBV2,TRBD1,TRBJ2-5,CASSDGLGTGQETQYF,TGTGCCAGCAGTGATGGTTTAGGGACAGGCCAAGAGACCCAGTACTTC
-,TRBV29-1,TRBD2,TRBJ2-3,CSVEGFGGRADTQYF,TGCAGCGTTGAAGGGTTCGGCGGGAGGGCAGATACGCAGTATTTT
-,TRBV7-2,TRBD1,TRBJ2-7,CASSLGDRGTYEQYF,TGTGCCAGCAGCTTAGGGGACAGGGGAACCTACGAGCAGTACTTC
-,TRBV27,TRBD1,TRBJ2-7,CASTYGQGGNGAYEQYF,TGTGCCAGCACTTACGGACAGGGGGGAAACGGTGCCTACGAGCAGTACTTC
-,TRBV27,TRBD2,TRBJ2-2,CASSLLFSGSRKTGELFF,TGTGCCAGCAGTCTTCTCTTTAGCGGGAGCCGAAAAACCGGGGAGCTGTTTTTT
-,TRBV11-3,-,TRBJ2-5,CASSRMRAQYF,TGTGCCAGCAGCCGCATGAGGGCCCAGTACTTC
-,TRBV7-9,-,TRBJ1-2,CASSLGIGIGDNGYTF,TGTGCCAGCAGCTTAGGCATAGGGATAGGGGACAATGGCTACACCTTC
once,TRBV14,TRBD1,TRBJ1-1,CASSGSGTGRNTEAFF,TGTGCCAGCAGCGGCTCCGGGACAGGCCGGAACACTGAAGCTTTCTTT
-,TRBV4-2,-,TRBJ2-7,CASSLGPETEQYF,TGTGCCAGCAGCCTGGGTCCAGAGACAGAGCAGTACTTC
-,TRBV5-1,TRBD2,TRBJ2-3,CASSPERGGRDTQYF,TGCGCCAGCAGCCCCGAGCGGGGGGGAAGGGATACGCAGTATTTT
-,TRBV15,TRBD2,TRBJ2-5,CATSIAGEQGTQYF,TGTGCCACCAGCATCGCGGGGGAGCAGGGCACCCAGTACTTC
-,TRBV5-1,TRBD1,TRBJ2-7,CASSSSTGTVYEQYF,TGCGCCAGCAGCAGCTCGACAGGGACGGTCTACGAGCAGTACTTC
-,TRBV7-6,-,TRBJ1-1,CASSLLEGTEAFF,TGTGCCAGCAGCTTATTAGAGGGCACTGAAGCTTTCTTT
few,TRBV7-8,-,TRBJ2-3,CASSLGRDRGQSRGNTQYF,TGTGCCAGCAGCTTAGGGAGAGACAGAGGACAGTCCCGAGGAAATACGCAGTATTTT
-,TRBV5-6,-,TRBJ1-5,CASSFWQGSNQPQHF,TGTGCCAGCAGCTTCTGGCAGGGGAGCAATCAGCCCCAGCATTTT
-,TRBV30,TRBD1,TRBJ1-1,CAWLLSAGGTEAFF,TGTGCCTGGTTGTTGAGCGCAGGGGGCACTGAAGCTTTCTTT